The TCR beta chain under discussion was sequenced for a study of patients and donors after allogeneic stem cell transplantation. Via MiXCR, TCRdb re-called the RT-PCR reads, giving one row per CDR3 protein. The sample lists about 960,000 distinct CDR3 sequences; 18% were seen once. This clonotype has more than one count but fewer than ten. The specimen was blood, either unsorted or a sorted T cell fraction (not recorded which). The clonotype originates from a human donor who was either an allogeneic HSCT recipient or a stem cell or donor lymphocyte infusion donor (not recorded which). It is not recorded whose cells these are; they may come from a transplant donor.

The CDR3: CASSTGQGKHEQFF. The CDR3 DNA is TGTGCCAGCAGCACCGGACAGGGGAAGCATGAGCAGTTCTTC. The rearrangement links TRBV11-2 to TRBJ2-1; 9 bases agree with TRBD1. V shed 5 bases, J shed 8 bases, and the junction held 7 bases outside the gene matches. The V gene's germline CDR1 is SGHAT and CDR2 FQNNGV. CDR3 length: 14 amino acids.